Presented here are 29 T cell receptor beta chains from one specimen sequenced in a study of CD8+CD57+ T cells in acquired aplastic anemia (dated by TCRdb to between 2017 and 2018). The sequencing machine was an Illumina HiSeq 2000. Genomic DNA served as template for TCR beta VDJ combination and CDR3 sequence profiling. TCRdb reanalyzed the raw reads on its own, using fastp at Q25 for trimming and MiXCR for clone calling, and kept in-frame beta chains. CDR3 protein sequences are deduplicated, and each keeps its most common genes and DNA. The sample contains some 200,000 distinct CDR3 sequences, under 65% of them found a single time. The top ten hold 25% to 30% of the sample. Material: sorted CD4+, CD8+, or CD8+CD57+ T cells (not recorded which) from PBMCs. Receptors originate from a human donor in good health.

The CDR3 loop is CSAQVGGTGDTQYF. In DNA, the CDR3 is TGCAGTGCCCAGGTCGGCGGGACTGGAGATACGCAGTATTTT. The chain couples TRBV20-1 to TRBJ2-3; tentative D call: TRBD2 (6 bases). In germline, CDR1 is DFQATT, CDR2 SNEGSKA (reference sequence). The V gene lost 6 bases and the J gene lost 5 bases, with 18 bases spanning the gap. CDR3 length: 14 residues.

This clonotype has ten or more counts. The J gene is TRBJ2-3, the V gene TRBV20-1; 9 nucleotides line up with TRBD2. This CDR3 is 16 amino acids long. The trim removed 6 bases at V and 0 bases at J, leaving 10 bases unmatched. CDR1 DFQATT and CDR2 SNEGSKA come from the germline V gene (reference sequence). The CDR3 is CSALPPGLASTDTQYF. The DNA for the CDR3 is TGCAGTGCCCTTCCCCCGGGACTAGCTAGCACAGATACGCAGTATTTT.

V is TRBV4-1 and J is TRBJ2-7; 11 bases are shared with TRBD1. V lost 4 bases and J lost 5; bases outside the gene matches: 7. Looked up from germline, CDR1 is MGHRA and CDR2 is YSYEKL. The CDR3 spans 15 residues. The CDR3 reads CASSPWTGGRDEQYF. The CDR3 DNA reads TGCGCCAGCAGCCCGTGGACAGGGGGCCGCGACGAGCAGTACTTC.

This chain joins TRBV12-3 or TRBV12-4 and TRBJ2-1; D is unresolved. Trimming took 5 bases from V and 5 from J, leaving 7 bases between them. The CDR3 totals 12 residues. The CDR3 is CASSLKHNEQFF. The CDR3 nucleotides are TGTGCCAGCAGTCTCAAGCACAATGAGCAGTTCTTC.

Here the CDR3 reads CASSLGSGGEGYEQYF. In nucleotides, the CDR3 is TGTGCCAGCAGCCTAGGGAGCGGGGGCGAGGGTTACGAGCAGTACTTC. The V gene is TRBV7-8, the J gene TRBJ2-7; 8 nucleotides align to TRBD2. Germline V CDR1 and CDR2: SGHVS, FQNEAQ. Trimming cost V 5 bases and J 4 bases; bases outside gene matches: 13. The CDR3 is made up of 16 amino acids. Combining the CDR3 with reference TRBV7-8 and TRBJ2-7 gives the whole variable domain GAGVSQSPRYKVAKRGQDVALRCDPISGHVSLFWYQQALGQGPEFLTYFQNEAQLDKSGLPSDRFFAERPEGSVSTLKIQRTQQEDSAVYLCASSLGSGGEGYEQYFGPGTRLTVT.

This clonotype has a count of ten or more. V usage is TRBV5-1 and J usage is TRBJ1-2; 7 bases fit TRBD1. V was clipped by 2 bases and J by 4 bases; unmatched bases: 8. Germline V gene lookup returns CDR1 SGHRS and CDR2 YFSETQ. This CDR3 has 15 residues. CDR3 in DNA: TGCGCCAGCAGCTTAGGCAGGGGGTCCATCTATGGCTACACCTTC. The encoded protein is CASSLGRGSIYGYTF.

This chain links TRBV10-1 with TRBJ2-7; 9 bases are shared with TRBD2. This CDR3 contains 14 residues. Germline-derived CDR1 and CDR2 are WNHNN and SYGVQD (reference sequence). The V segment lost 8 bases and the J segment 3 bases; nucleotides outside the gene matches: 8. The DNA for the CDR3 is TGCGCCAGCTCCAAGACTAGCGGTTTCTACGAGCAGTACTTC. It yields the protein CASSKTSGFYEQYF.

The gene calls are TRBV10-3 and TRBJ1-1; tentatively, D is TRBD1 (5 bases). V gave up 10 bases and J gave up 2 bases, with 14 bases separating them. Germline V gives CDR1 ENHRY, CDR2 SYGVKD. This CDR3 contains 13 residues. In DNA form, the CDR3 reads TGTGCCACCGAGGTTGGGGCCAACACTGAAGCTTTCTTT. This encodes CATEVGANTEAFF.

Many counts were recorded for this clonotype. This rearrangement joins TRBV3-1 to TRBJ2-7; 10 nucleotides agree with TRBD1. The V gene end was trimmed by 3 bases and the J gene end by 6 bases; junction bases not matched to a gene: 8. Germline values: CDR1 LGHDT, CDR2 YNNKEL (reference sequence). This CDR3 region has 15 residues. CDR3 region: CASSHPGTGESEQYF. The CDR3 DNA reads as TGTGCCAGCAGCCACCCCGGGACAGGGGAGTCCGAGCAGTACTTC.

As to this clonotype: A much more abundant neighbour one base away suggests this may be a read error. This likely comes from a read error, as the CDR3 has no conserved phenylalanine or tryptophan at its end. The V gene is TRBV6-4, the J gene TRBJ2-6; possibly TRBD1 for D (6 bases). From germline, CDR1 is MRHNA and CDR2 SNTAGT. The CDR3 totals 18 residues. V lost 4 bases to trimming and J lost 1 base, with 17 bases between them. The CDR3 DNA is TGTGCCAGCAGTGCAAACAGGGAAGGCGGGTCTGGGGCCAACGTCCTGACTCTC. It encodes CASSANREGGSGANVLTL.

This clonotype was found many times. V is TRBV7-9 and J is TRBJ2-1; 9 bases are shared with TRBD2. With 1 base clipped from V and 2 bases from J, the junction kept 9 bases outside the gene matches. Germline V gives CDR1 SEHNR, CDR2 FQNEAQ (reference sequence). The CDR3 runs to 18 residues. CDR3 amino acids: CASSLVGAGGYTYNEQFF. CDR3 sequence (DNA): TGTGCCAGCAGCTTAGTAGGAGCGGGGGGATACACCTACAATGAGCAGTTCTTC.

There are many counts of this clonotype. The CDR3 here is CASSPGIAEYTDTQYF. The CDR3 DNA follows: TGTGCCAGCAGCCCCGGGATAGCGGAATACACAGATACGCAGTATTTT. The chain links TRBV7-9 to TRBJ2-3, with D perhaps TRBD2 (6 bases). V lost 5 bases to trimming and J lost 2 bases, with 17 bases between them. This CDR3 contains 16 residues. Germline V lookup: CDR1 SEHNR, CDR2 FQNEAQ (reference sequence).

The table lists this clonotype with a few counts. The chain employs TRBV28 and TRBJ2-1; 11 bases agree with TRBD2. Germline lookup yields CDR1 MDHEN and CDR2 SYDVKM. The V and J ends lost 6 bases and 5 bases, in that order; junction bases with no gene match: 3. The CDR3 spans 14 residues. CDR3 coding DNA: TGTGCCAGCAGGTCGACTAGCGGGGACAATGAGCAGTTCTTC. Amino acid sequence: CASRSTSGDNEQFF.

CDR3 in DNA: TGTGCCAGCAGCGCGAGTGACGGCTACACCTTC. As protein: CASSASDGYTF. The genes are TRBV9 and TRBJ1-2; no reliable D call. The length of the CDR3 is 11 residues. The germline V gene encodes CDR1 SGDLS and CDR2 YYNGEE. V lost 3 bases and J lost 8, with 8 bases in between.

This clonotype was detected only once. The chain has TRBV19 and TRBJ2-7; 9 positions agree with TRBD1. The CDR3 totals 16 residues. Germline assignment: CDR1 LNHDA and CDR2 SQIVND (reference sequence). The trim removed 4 bases at V and 5 bases at J, leaving 12 bases unmatched. CDR3 in DNA: TGTGCCAGTAGTACCCTGACCGGGACAGGGTTGAACGAGCAGTACTTC. Amino acid sequence: CASSTLTGTGLNEQYF.

The gene calls are TRBV9 and TRBJ2-3; D possibly corresponds to TRBD2 (5 bases). V was shortened by 1 base and J by 1 base, with 13 bases between the two germline ends. This CDR3 comprises 16 residues. Germline loops: CDR1 SGDLS, CDR2 YYNGEE. The chain's CDR3 is CASSVQPSGRTDTQYF. For the CDR3, the DNA is TGTGCCAGCAGCGTACAGCCCAGCGGCCGCACAGATACGCAGTATTTT.

The chain employs TRBV7-9 and TRBJ2-1; 8 nucleotides align to TRBD1. CDR1 and CDR2 from the germline V gene are SEHNR and FQNEAQ (reference sequence). Unmatched junction bases numbered 6, after V lost 1 base and J lost 7 bases. The CDR3 is 15 residues long. This CDR3 is CASSLVQGADNEQFF. The CDR3 DNA reads as TGTGCCAGCAGCTTAGTTCAGGGGGCGGATAATGAGCAGTTCTTC. The complete variable domain, with remaining parts taken from reference TRBV7-9 and TRBJ2-1, reads DTGVSQNPRHKITKRGQNVTFRCDPISEHNRLYWYRQTLGQGPEFLTYFQNEAQLEKSRLLSDRFSAERPKGSFSTLEIQRTEQGDSAMYLCASSLVQGADNEQFFGPGTRLTVL.

This sequence joins TRBV19 and TRBJ2-3; D is unresolved. Deletions cut 4 bases from V and 2 bases from J, with 7 bases between. Germline assignment: CDR1 LNHDA and CDR2 SQIVND (reference sequence). The CDR3 length is 13 residues. The CDR3 protein is CASSTSPTDTQYF. CDR3 nucleotides: TGTGCCAGTAGTACCAGTCCCACAGATACGCAGTATTTT.

This clonotype was picked up many times. The chain recombines TRBV20-1 with TRBJ2-1, with 10 bases that match TRBD2. This CDR3 region has 14 residues. Germline V gene lookup returns CDR1 DFQATT and CDR2 SNEGSKA (reference sequence). The trim removed 5 bases at V and 9 bases at J, leaving 10 bases unmatched. In DNA, the CDR3 is TGCAGTGCTGTGCCCTTCGAGCGGGAGGGTGAGCAGTTCTTC. Protein product: CSAVPFEREGEQFF.

In this sample, this clonotype turned up a few times. The V call is TRBV20-1, the J call TRBJ1-5; possible D gene TRBD1, 5 bases. Germline lookup yields CDR1 DFQATT and CDR2 SNEGSKA (reference sequence). Trimming pared 3 bases from V and 5 bases from J, leaving 11 bases between. CDR3 length equals 13 residues. CDR3 sequence reads: CSASGQGDQPQHF. CDR3 bases: TGCAGTGCTAGCGGGCAGGGCGATCAGCCCCAGCATTTT.

The chain employs TRBV10-2 and TRBJ2-7, with D possibly TRBD1 on 6 matching bases. V dropped 10 bases and J dropped 3 bases, with 10 bases sitting between them. This CDR3 comprises 11 residues. CDR1 is WSHSY and CDR2 is SAAADI in the germline V gene. The CDR3 nucleotides are TGCGCCACTAGGACAGTCTACGAGCAGTACTTC. This encodes CATRTVYEQYF.

This clonotype has a count of ten or more. CDR3 coding DNA: TGCGCCAGCAGCCAAGGGGGGGGCAGAGGGCCCATGAACACTGAAGCTTTCTTT. Translating it yields CASSQGGGRGPMNTEAFF. The chain uses TRBV4-1 and TRBJ1-1; perhaps TRBD1 as D (6 bases). V lost 1 base and J lost 0, with 18 bases in between. The CDR3 consists of 18 residues. Germline-derived CDR1 and CDR2 are MGHRA and YSYEKL.

The chain uses TRBV20-1 and TRBJ1-1; D is possibly TRBD1 (5 bases). This CDR3 is built from 14 residues. Germline lookup yields CDR1 DFQATT and CDR2 SNEGSKA (reference sequence). V was pared by 5 bases and J by 3 bases, with 16 bases between. The CDR3 sequence is CSAPTLGRDTEAFF. Written as DNA, the CDR3 is TGCAGTGCTCCGACTCTGGGACGCGACACTGAAGCTTTCTTT.

This clonotype has only a few counts. This chain joins TRBV7-9 and TRBJ1-2; the D is unclear. Trimming pared 5 bases from V and 6 bases from J, leaving 19 bases between. The CDR3 contains 15 residues. CDR1 and CDR2 from the germline V gene are SEHNR and FQNEAQ (reference sequence). The chain's CDR3 is CASSTTVAPSNGYTF. CDR3 nucleotides: TGTGCCAGCAGCACAACGGTCGCGCCCTCAAATGGCTACACCTTC.

This clonotype was seen repeatedly, ten times or more. J is TRBJ1-5 and V is TRBV7-9; 7 nucleotides match TRBD1. This CDR3 has 14 residues. J was trimmed by 6 bases and V by 5 bases; bases with no gene match: 7. In germline, CDR1 is SEHNR, CDR2 FQNEAQ (reference sequence). The DNA for the CDR3 is TGTGCCAGCAGCCTGACAGGGAAGGGTCAGCCCCAGCATTTT. Its protein is CASSLTGKGQPQHF. Together with reference TRBV7-9 and TRBJ1-5, the CDR3 gives the full variable domain: DTGVSQNPRHKITKRGQNVTFRCDPISEHNRLYWYRQTLGQGPEFLTYFQNEAQLEKSRLLSDRFSAERPKGSFSTLEIQRTEQGDSAMYLCASSLTGKGQPQHFGDGTRLSIL.

J is TRBJ2-7 and V is TRBV7-6, with TRBD1 matching 7 bases. CDR1 and CDR2 (germline): SGHVS, FNYEAQ. This CDR3 comprises 13 residues. V gave up 7 bases and J gave up 1 base; unmatched junction bases: 4. The chain's CDR3 is CASMGTASYEQYF. As DNA, the CDR3 is TGTGCCAGCATGGGGACAGCGTCCTACGAGCAGTACTTC.

CDR3 in DNA: TGCAGTGCTAGAGAAACCGGGACGGCTTTCTACGAGCAGTACTTC. Encoded protein: CSARETGTAFYEQYF. The chain carries TRBV20-1 and TRBJ2-7; possibly TRBD1 or TRBD2 for D (5 bases each). Looked up from germline, CDR1 is DFQATT and CDR2 is SNEGSKA (reference sequence). V shed 0 bases and J shed 3 bases, with 15 bases lying between them. There are 15 residues in the CDR3.

This clonotype was recorded once. A much larger clone differs from this one at a single base, so this may be a read error. The rearrangement joins TRBV9 to TRBJ2-7, with a tentative D call TRBD2 (5 bases). The CDR3 loop spans 16 amino acids. The germline CDR1 and CDR2 sequences are SGDLS and YYNGEE. CDR3 DNA sequence: TGTGCCAGCAGCGTAGATAGTACGGGGAGCTCCCACGAGCAGTACTTC. It encodes CASSVDSTGSSHEQYF.

The V and J genes are TRBV29-1 and TRBJ2-1; no clear D gene. Germline loops: CDR1 SQVTM, CDR2 ANQGSEA. The CDR3 is made up of 13 amino acids. The V end lost 7 bases, the J end lost 0 bases, and 10 bases lay between the germline ends. The CDR3 sequence is CSASGYSYNEQFF. The CDR3 DNA reads as TGCAGCGCCTCAGGATACTCCTACAATGAGCAGTTCTTC.